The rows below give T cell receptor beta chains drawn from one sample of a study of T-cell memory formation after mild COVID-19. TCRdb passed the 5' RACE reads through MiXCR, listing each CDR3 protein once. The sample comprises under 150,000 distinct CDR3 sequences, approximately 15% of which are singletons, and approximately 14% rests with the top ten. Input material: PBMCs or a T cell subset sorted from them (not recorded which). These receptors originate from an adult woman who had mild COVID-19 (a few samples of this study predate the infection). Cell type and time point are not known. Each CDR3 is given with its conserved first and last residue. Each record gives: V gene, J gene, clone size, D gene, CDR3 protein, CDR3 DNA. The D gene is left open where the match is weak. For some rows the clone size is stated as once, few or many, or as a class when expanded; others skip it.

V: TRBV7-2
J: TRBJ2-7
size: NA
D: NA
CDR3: CASSPGYKKVDYEQYF
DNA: TGTGCCAGCAGCCCAGGGTACAAAAAGGTCGACTACGAGCAGTACTTC

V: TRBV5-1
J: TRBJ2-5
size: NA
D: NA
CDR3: CASSTGLEETQYF
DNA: TGCGCCAGCAGCACGGGACTGGAAGAGACCCAGTACTTC

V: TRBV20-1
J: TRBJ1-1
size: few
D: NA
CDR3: CSAERGAGAFF
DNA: TGCAGTGCTGAACGGGGTGCGGGAGCTTTCTTT

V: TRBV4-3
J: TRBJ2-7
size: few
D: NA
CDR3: CASRQRETSHEQYF
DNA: TGCGCCAGCAGACAAAGGGAGACAAGCCACGAGCAGTACTTC

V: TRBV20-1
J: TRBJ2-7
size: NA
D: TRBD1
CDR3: CSARVGGQGASEQYF
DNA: TGCAGTGCTAGAGTTGGGGGGCAGGGGGCAAGTGAGCAGTACTTC

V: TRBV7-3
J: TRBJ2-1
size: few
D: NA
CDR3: CASSPAGQRNEQFF
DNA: TGTGCCAGCAGCCCCGCCGGACAGAGGAATGAGCAGTTCTTC

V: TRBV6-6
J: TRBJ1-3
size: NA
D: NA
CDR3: CASSATVSGNTIYF
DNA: TGTGCCAGCAGTGCCACGGTCTCTGGAAACACCATATATTTT

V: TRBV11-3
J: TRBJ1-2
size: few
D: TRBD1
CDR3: CASSSTWTGPYGYTF
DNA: TGTGCCAGCAGCTCAACCTGGACAGGCCCCTATGGCTACACCTTC

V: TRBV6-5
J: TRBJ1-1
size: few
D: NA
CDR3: CASSLRVALNTEAFF
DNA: TGTGCCAGCAGTCTCAGGGTTGCTTTGAACACTGAAGCTTTCTTT

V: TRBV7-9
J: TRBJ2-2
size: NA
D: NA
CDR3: CASSLGDTGELFF
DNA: TGTGCCAGCAGTCTAGGGGACACCGGGGAGCTGTTTTTT

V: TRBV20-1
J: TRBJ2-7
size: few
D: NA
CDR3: CSARAPSGYEQYF
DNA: TGCAGTGCTAGAGCCCCAAGTGGCTACGAGCAGTACTTC

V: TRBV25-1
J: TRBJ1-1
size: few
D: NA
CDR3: CASSESVGGGGPEAFF
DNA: TGTGCCAGCAGTGAAAGCGTGGGAGGCGGAGGGCCTGAAGCTTTCTTT

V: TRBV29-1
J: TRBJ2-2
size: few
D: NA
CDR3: CSVRVATGELFF
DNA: TGCAGCGTGAGGGTGGCCACCGGGGAGCTGTTTTTT

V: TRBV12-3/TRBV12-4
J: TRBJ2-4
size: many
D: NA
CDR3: CASTSGDIQYF
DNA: TGTGCCAGCACCTCCGGAGACATTCAGTACTTC

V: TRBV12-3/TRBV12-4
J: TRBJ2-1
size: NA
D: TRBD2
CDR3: CASSHGLAGLEQFF
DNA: TGTGCCAGCAGTCATGGACTAGCGGGGCTGGAGCAGTTCTTC

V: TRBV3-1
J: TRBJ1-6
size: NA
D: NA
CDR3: CASSQVDNSPLHF
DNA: TGTGCCAGCAGCCAAGTTGATAATTCACCCCTCCACTTT

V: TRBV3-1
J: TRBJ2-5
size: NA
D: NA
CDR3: CASSRYGTEEETQYF
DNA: TGTGCCAGCAGTCGATACGGGACGGAAGAAGAGACCCAGTACTTC

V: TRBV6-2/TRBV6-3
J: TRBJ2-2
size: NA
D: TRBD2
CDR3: CASSYSPYGLAGWGTGELFF
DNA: TGTGCCAGCAGTTACTCCCCCTACGGACTAGCGGGATGGGGCACCGGGGAGCTGTTTTTT

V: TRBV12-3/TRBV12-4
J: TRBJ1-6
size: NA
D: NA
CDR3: CASSLGTHNSPLHF
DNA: TGTGCCAGCAGTTTAGGGACTCATAATTCACCCCTCCACTTT

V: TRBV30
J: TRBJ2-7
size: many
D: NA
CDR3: CAANEGPGSWYEQYF
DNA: TGTGCCGCTAACGAGGGACCGGGGAGTTGGTACGAGCAGTACTTC

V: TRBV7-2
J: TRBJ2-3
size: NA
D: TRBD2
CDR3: CASSPRGLAGFTDTQYF
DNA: TGTGCCAGCAGCCCCAGAGGACTAGCGGGTTTCACAGATACGCAGTATTTT

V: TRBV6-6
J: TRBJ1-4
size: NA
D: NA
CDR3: CASSYSRTATNEKLFF
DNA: TGTGCCAGCAGTTACTCTAGGACAGCAACTAATGAAAAACTGTTTTTT

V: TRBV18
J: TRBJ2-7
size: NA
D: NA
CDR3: CASSLERYEQYF
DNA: TGTGCCAGCTCACTCGAACGCTACGAGCAGTACTTC

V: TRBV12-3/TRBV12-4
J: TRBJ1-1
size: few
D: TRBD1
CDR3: CASTSGQGLEAFF
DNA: TGTGCCAGCACCTCGGGACAGGGGTTGGAAGCTTTCTTT

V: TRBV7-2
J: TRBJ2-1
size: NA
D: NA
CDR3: CASSFGGVRGNEQFF
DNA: TGTGCCAGCAGCTTTGGTGGTGTGAGGGGCAATGAGCAGTTCTTC

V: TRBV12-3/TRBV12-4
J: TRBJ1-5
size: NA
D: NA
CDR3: CASSLLEAQPQHF
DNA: TGTGCCAGCAGTTTATTGGAGGCTCAGCCCCAGCATTTT

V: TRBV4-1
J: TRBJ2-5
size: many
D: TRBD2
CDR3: CASSQDPGGGRQTQYF
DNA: TGCGCCAGCAGCCAAGATCCCGGGGGGGGCAGGCAGACCCAGTACTTC

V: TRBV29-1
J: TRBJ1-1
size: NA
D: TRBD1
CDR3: CSVEEDRDWAFF
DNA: TGCAGCGTTGAAGAGGACAGGGACTGGGCTTTCTTT

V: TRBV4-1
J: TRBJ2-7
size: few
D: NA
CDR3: CASSQDWREQYF
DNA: TGCGCCAGCAGCCAAGACTGGCGCGAGCAGTACTTC

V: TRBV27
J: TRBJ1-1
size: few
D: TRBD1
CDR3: CASSLGQGFMNTEAFF
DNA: TGTGCCAGCAGTTTAGGACAGGGATTTATGAACACTGAAGCTTTCTTT

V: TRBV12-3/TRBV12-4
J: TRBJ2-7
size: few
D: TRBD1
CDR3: CASRSGQGEQYF
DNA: TGTGCCAGCAGATCGGGACAGGGTGAGCAGTACTTC

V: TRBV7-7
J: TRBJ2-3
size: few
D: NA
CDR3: CARRGGTDTQYF
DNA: TGTGCCAGGAGGGGGGGGACGGATACGCAGTATTTT

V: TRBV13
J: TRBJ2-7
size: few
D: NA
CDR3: CASSLGRIEQYF
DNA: TGTGCCAGCAGCTTAGGACGGATAGAGCAGTACTTC

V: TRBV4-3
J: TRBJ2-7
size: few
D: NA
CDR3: CASSQGQGSGEQYF
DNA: TGCGCCAGCAGCCAGGGGCAGGGGTCAGGCGAGCAGTACTTC

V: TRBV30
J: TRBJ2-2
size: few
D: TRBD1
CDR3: CAWRARTGTPGELFF
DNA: TGTGCCTGGAGAGCCCGGACAGGAACCCCCGGGGAGCTGTTTTTT

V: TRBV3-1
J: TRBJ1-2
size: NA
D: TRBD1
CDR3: CASSQDGQGNYGYTF
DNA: TGTGCCAGCAGCCAAGACGGACAGGGTAACTATGGCTACACCTTC

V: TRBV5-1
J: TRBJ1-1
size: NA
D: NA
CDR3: CASSPSPTGNGAAFF
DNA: TGCGCCAGCAGCCCTTCCCCGACTGGGAATGGGGCAGCTTTCTTT

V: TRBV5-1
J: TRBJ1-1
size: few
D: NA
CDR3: CASRTHTGNTEAFF
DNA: TGCGCCAGCAGAACCCACACAGGGAACACTGAAGCTTTCTTT

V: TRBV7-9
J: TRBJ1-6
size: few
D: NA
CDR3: CASSLHRDSPLHF
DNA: TGTGCCAGCAGCTTACACAGGGACTCACCCCTCCACTTT

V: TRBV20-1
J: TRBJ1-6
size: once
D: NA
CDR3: CSARDLDSSYNSPLHF
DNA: TGCAGTGCTAGAGATCTGGATAGCTCCTATAATTCACCCCTCCACTTT

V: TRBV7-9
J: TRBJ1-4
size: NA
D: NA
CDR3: CASSPSSSVNEKLFF
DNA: TGTGCCAGCAGCCCCTCCAGTAGTGTTAATGAAAAACTGTTTTTT

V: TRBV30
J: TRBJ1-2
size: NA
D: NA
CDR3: CAWTTPGGYYGYTF
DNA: TGTGCCTGGACAACCCCTGGGGGTTACTATGGCTACACCTTC

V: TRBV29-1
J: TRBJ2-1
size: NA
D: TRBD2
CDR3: CSVVGLAGGYNEQFF
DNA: TGCAGCGTTGTGGGCCTAGCGGGGGGATACAATGAGCAGTTCTTC

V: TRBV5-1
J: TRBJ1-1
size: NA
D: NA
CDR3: CASSLEGTIAEAFF
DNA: TGCGCCAGCAGCTTAGAAGGGACGATCGCTGAAGCTTTCTTT

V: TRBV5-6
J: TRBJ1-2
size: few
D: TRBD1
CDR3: CASSLLRGHGYTF
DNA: TGTGCCAGCAGCTTGCTCAGGGGGCATGGCTACACCTTC

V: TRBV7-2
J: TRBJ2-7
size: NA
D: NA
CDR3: CASSSLTDGEQYF
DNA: TGTGCCAGCAGCTCACTCACGGATGGCGAGCAGTACTTC

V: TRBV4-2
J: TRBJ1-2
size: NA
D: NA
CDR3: CASSQEETAYGYTF
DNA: TGTGCCAGCAGCCAAGAGGAAACAGCATATGGCTACACCTTC

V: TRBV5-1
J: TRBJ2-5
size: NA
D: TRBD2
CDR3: CASKTSGVQETQYF
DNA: TGCGCCAGCAAGACTAGCGGGGTCCAAGAGACCCAGTACTTC

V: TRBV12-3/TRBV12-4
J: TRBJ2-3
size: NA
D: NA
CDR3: CASSFSSRPDTQYF
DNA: TGTGCCAGCAGTTTTAGTTCCCGCCCAGATACGCAGTATTTT

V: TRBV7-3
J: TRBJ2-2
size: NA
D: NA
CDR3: CASSSYMSTGELFF
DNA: TGTGCCAGCAGCTCGTACATGAGCACCGGGGAGCTGTTTTTT

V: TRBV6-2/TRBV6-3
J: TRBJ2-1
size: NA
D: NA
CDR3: CASTDREGNEQFF
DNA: TGTGCCAGCACGGACAGGGAGGGCAATGAGCAGTTCTTC

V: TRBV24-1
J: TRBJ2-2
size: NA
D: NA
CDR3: CATGRLEGAGELFF
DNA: TGTGCCACCGGACGATTGGAGGGCGCCGGGGAGCTGTTTTTT

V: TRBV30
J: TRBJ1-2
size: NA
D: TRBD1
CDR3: CAWSYRGLVNYGYTF
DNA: TGTGCCTGGAGTTACAGGGGCCTCGTTAACTATGGCTACACCTTC

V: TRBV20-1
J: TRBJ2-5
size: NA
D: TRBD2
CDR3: CSARGGGGTQYF
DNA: TGCAGTGCTAGGGGCGGCGGGGGGACCCAGTACTTC

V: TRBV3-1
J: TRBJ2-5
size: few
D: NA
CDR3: CASSQRETQYF
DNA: TGTGCCAGCAGCCAGAGAGAGACCCAGTACTTC